Included here is one T cell receptor beta chain sequence, with context. This specimen belongs to a study of blood T cells in healthy people across ages. Alongside a J-beta primer mix, a sample-barcoded 5' primer served in a second PCR lasting roughly 6 to 12 cycles. Each CDR3 protein gets one entry after TCRdb re-called the 5' RACE reads with MiXCR. The table records around 1,800,000 distinct CDR3 sequences, around 40% of them present only once. The sequenced material came from blood. This clonotype was obtained from a human donor in good health.

The CDR3 DNA reads as TGCGCCAGCAGCCTCCGGGACCCCAATGAGCAGTTCTTC. Translated: CASSLRDPNEQFF. V is TRBV5-1 and J is TRBJ2-1; D might be TRBD1 or TRBD2, each matching 5 bases. The CDR3 runs to 13 residues. Per the germline V gene, CDR1 is SGHRS and CDR2 is YFSETQ. V was trimmed by 4 bases and J by 6 bases, leaving 11 bases between them.